This paragraph covers one T cell receptor (beta chain) sequence. The germline CDR1 and CDR2 sequences are GTSNPN and SVGIG (reference sequence). This CDR3 has 14 amino acids. V lost 2 bases and J lost 2, with 10 bases in between. This entry belongs to a study of shared T cell receptors in the human thymus. Produced via immunoSEQ multiplex PCR; TCRdb's table is partial and in-frame only. The data contain roughly 710,000 clones, over 75% of them singletons. The data were also submitted as part of a second study, on human thymus T cells. That paper notes: It was healthy Finnish infants having corrective surgery for congenital heart defects who were the donors. Thymic resections from corrective heart surgery supplied the tissue. Overlap was high between thymic repertoires from unrelated individuals, as reported in related research.

The material sequenced was thymocytes. The chain combines TRBV30 with TRBJ2-1; D remains ambiguous. This receptor was obtained from a girl under three years old with a congenital heart defect. The CDR3 reads CAWSPRTAYNEQFF. The CDR3 nucleotides are TGTGCCTGGAGTCCTCGAACGGCCTACAATGAGCAGTTCTTC.